This is a list of T cell receptor beta chains from one sample in a study of PD-1 blockade in classical Hodgkin lymphoma. The assay was immunoSEQ multiplex PCR, and TCRdb's table has in-frame clones only and misses some. This table has roughly 16,000 clones, approximately 88% appearing once. This material consisted of peripheral blood mononuclear cells (PBMCs), taken before the second cycle of nivolumab. These receptors all stem from a human donor with classical Hodgkin lymphoma. Each CDR3 is given with its conserved first and last residue. Fields, in order: D gene, clone size, CDR3 length, V gene, J gene, CDR3 DNA, CDR3 protein. D genes are given only for firm matches. Clone size is not always given. Where it is, it says once, few, many or a class for expanded clones.

-	-	15	TRBV11-2	TRBJ1-1	TGTGCCAGCAGCTTAGTTCCAAGACCGAACACTGAAGCTTTCTTT	CASSLVPRPNTEAFF
-	once	16	TRBV5-1	TRBJ1-4	TGCGCCAGCAGCTTGGCTGGGGGTCTAAATATCGAAAAACTGTTTTTT	CASSLAGGLNIEKLFF
-	few	13	TRBV6-1	TRBJ2-3	TGTGCCAGCATGAGAACTAGCACAGATACGCAGTATTTT	CASMRTSTDTQYF
-	once	16	TRBV6-1	TRBJ2-3	TGTGCCAGCAGTGCGATGAGCGGTGCTAGCACAGATACGCAGTATTTT	CASSAMSGASTDTQYF
-	once	15	TRBV7-6	TRBJ1-4	TGTGCCAGCAGCCCCGGCACAGGGAAGAATGAAAAACTGTTTTTT	CASSPGTGKNEKLFF
-	-	18	TRBV19	TRBJ2-6	TGTGCCAGTAGGACCGGGGAATGGGGGCTCTCTGGGGCCAACGTCCTGACTTTC	CASRTGEWGLSGANVLTF
TRBD2	few	15	TRBV6-5	TRBJ2-1	TGTGCCAGCAGTTACCGGCGGGGGGGCATGGATGAGCAGTTCTTC	CASSYRRGGMDEQFF
-	-	13	TRBV7-9	TRBJ2-3	TGTGCCAGCAGCTTTGCTAGCGTGGATACGCAGTATTTT	CASSFASVDTQYF
-	-	15	TRBV6-4	TRBJ1-5	TGTGCCAGCCCCCCGGGGGGCTATAGCAATCAGCCCCAGCATTTT	CASPPGGYSNQPQHF
-	-	13	TRBV13	TRBJ1-2	TGTGCCAGCAGCCGGCAGGGTCGAGAGGGCTACACCTTC	CASSRQGREGYTF
TRBD1	-	14	TRBV6-5	TRBJ2-7	TGTGCCAGCAGTGATTGGGCAGGGGGCCACGAGCAGTACTTC	CASSDWAGGHEQYF
-	-	14	TRBV11-2	TRBJ1-3	TGTGCCAGCAGCCCTACCCCCGTCGGAAACACCATATATTTT	CASSPTPVGNTIYF
-	-	19	TRBV2	TRBJ2-2	TGTGCCAGCAGTGAATACAGGGGTAACGGGAGGGCCGGTATCGGGGAGCTGTTTTTT	CASSEYRGNGRAGIGELFF
TRBD2	-	19	TRBV5-1	TRBJ2-3	TGCGCCAGCAGCTTGGTTACCAGCGGGAGGATCCCTAGCACAGATACGCAGTATTTT	CASSLVTSGRIPSTDTQYF
-	-	12	TRBV7-2	TRBJ2-3	TGTGCCAGCCGAAATCAGGCAGATACGCAGTATTTT	CASRNQADTQYF
-	-	11	TRBV28	TRBJ1-1	TGTGCCAGCAGTTTAGAGAGGGAAGCTTTCTTT	CASSLEREAFF
-	-	15	TRBV5-1	TRBJ2-3	TGCGCCAGCAGCTTGGGGGGTGCCCTCCAGGATACGCAGTATTTT	CASSLGGALQDTQYF
TRBD2	-	15	TRBV30	TRBJ2-7	TGTGCCTGGAGCCCCGGACTAGCGGGTTCCTACGAGCAGTACTTC	CAWSPGLAGSYEQYF
TRBD1	-	13	TRBV5-1	TRBJ1-1	TGCGCCAGCAGGAATACAGGGGGCACTGAAGCTTTCTTT	CASRNTGGTEAFF
-	-	17	TRBV7-9	TRBJ2-6	TGTGCCAGCAGCTTAGAAGGTGGTGGGAATGGGGCCAACGTCCTGACTTTC	CASSLEGGGNGANVLTF
TRBD1	-	15	TRBV5-4	TRBJ1-1	TGTGCCAGCAGCTTTCCAGGGGGCATGAACACTGAAGCTTTCTTT	CASSFPGGMNTEAFF
TRBD2	once	13	TRBV11-1	TRBJ2-7	TGTGCCAGCAGCACCGGGAGGGCCAACGAGCAGTACTTC	CASSTGRANEQYF
-	-	15	TRBV28	TRBJ2-5	TGTGCCAGCAGTTTACGGCCTAGCTACCAAGAGACCCAGTACTTC	CASSLRPSYQETQYF
-	-	12	TRBV6-6	TRBJ2-3	TGTGCCAGCAGTCTCCGTTTTGCACTGCAGTATTTT	CASSLRFALQYF
-	-	8	TRBV7-9	TRBJ1-1	TGTGCCAGCACCCAAACTTTCTTT	CASTQTFF
-	few	17	TRBV12-2	TRBJ2-7	TGTGCAAGTCGCGCCTATTGTATGGGACTAGCGCGATACGAGCAGTACTTC	CASRAYCMGLARYEQYF
-	-	15	TRBV7-3	TRBJ1-1	TGTGCCAGCAGCCTAAATACAGGCTTAGGCACTGAAGCTTTCTTT	CASSLNTGLGTEAFF
TRBD1	-	16	TRBV6-1	TRBJ2-3	TGTGCCAGCAGTGAAGGGTGGGGACAGGGCACAGATACGCAGTATTTT	CASSEGWGQGTDTQYF
-	-	14	TRBV6-1	TRBJ2-2	TGTGCCAGCAGTGACGGAGGTAACACCGGGGAGCTGTTTTTT	CASSDGGNTGELFF
-	-	12	TRBV7-9	TRBJ1-3	TGTGCCTGTCTGGTCCCTGGAAACACCATATATTTT	CACLVPGNTIYF
-	-	15	TRBV6-5	TRBJ1-2	TGTGCCAGCAGCCGTGACGAGAGATCGGGTGTTAGCTACACCTTC	CASSRDERSGVSYTF
-	once	14	TRBV7-9	TRBJ1-1	TGTGCCAGCAGCACGAGGAGCGGGGACACTGAAGCTTTCTTT	CASSTRSGDTEAFF
-	-	11	TRBV6-1	TRBJ2-7	TGTGCCAGCAGTGAAACTCGTGTGCAGTACTTC	CASSETRVQYF
TRBD1	-	13	TRBV9	TRBJ2-7	TGTGCCAGCAGCGACCGGGACAGGGGGCCTTATTACTTC	CASSDRDRGPYYF
-	-	11	TRBV28	TRBJ2-7	TGTGCCAGCAGTTTTAGGTACGAGCAGTACTTC	CASSFRYEQYF
-	-	10	TRBV6-1	TRBJ2-3	TGTGCCAGTAGGGGGGAGACGCAGTATTTT	CASRGETQYF
TRBD2	-	16	TRBV5-1	TRBJ2-7	TGCGCCAACAGCTTGGGGTCCAGCGGGAGGGCCCACGAGCAGTACTTC	CANSLGSSGRAHEQYF
-	-	19	TRBV5-1	TRBJ2-1	TGCGCCAGCAGCTTGGTAACCGGGACACCCTTGACCTCCTACAATGAGCAGTTCTTC	CASSLVTGTPLTSYNEQFF
-	-	17	TRBV5-1	TRBJ1-6	TGCGCCAGCAGCCCCGCCGGGACACAGGACTATAATTCACCCCTCCACTTT	CASSPAGTQDYNSPLHF
-	once	17	TRBV15	TRBJ2-1	TGTGCCACCAGCACCGACCTAGCGAACCATCGTAGCAATGAGCAGTTCTTC	CATSTDLANHRSNEQFF
-	-	15	TRBV18	TRBJ2-1	TGTGCCAGCTCACGGCGGGTAGACCCCGTGGGTGAGCAGTTCTTC	CASSRRVDPVGEQFF
TRBD2	medium-sized	14	TRBV27	TRBJ2-1	TGTGCCAGCGCCGTAGCGGGTCCCTACAATGAGCAGTTCTTC	CASAVAGPYNEQFF
-	-	15	TRBV7-8	TRBJ1-5	TGTGCCAGCAGCTTAGTTACCGGGATCAATCAGCCCCAGCATTTT	CASSLVTGINQPQHF
-	once	14	TRBV27	TRBJ1-4	TGTGCCAGCAGTCTAACTCAGGCTAATGAAAAACTGTTTTTT	CASSLTQANEKLFF